This T cell receptor (beta chain) was sequenced in a study of OX40 agonist ivuxolimab in advanced cancers. Germline lookup yields CDR1 SQVTM and CDR2 ANQGSEA. The germline V and J ends were trimmed by 4 bases and 2 bases, with 8 bases remaining between them. The CDR3 totals 13 residues. General observations from the study: CD8+ T cells showed, on average, more clonal expansion than CD4+ cells.

This clone was observed a single time. Antigen specificity is unknown. The protocol was immunoSEQ multiplex PCR, while the TCRdb copy is restricted to in-frame clones and leaves out a portion. The table records some 59,000 clones, around 90% of them present only once. This specimen was CD4+ or CD8+ T cells sorted from blood, taken in a trial of the OX40 agonist ivuxolimab. The sequence came from an adult with an advanced solid tumor such as melanoma, head and neck, liver or kidney cancer. V and J are TRBV29-1 and TRBJ2-2, with a possible D match to TRBD2 (5 bases). CDR3 amino acids: CSVATGNTGELFF. The CDR3 DNA reads as TGCAGCGTTGCAACGGGAAACACCGGGGAGCTGTTTTTT.